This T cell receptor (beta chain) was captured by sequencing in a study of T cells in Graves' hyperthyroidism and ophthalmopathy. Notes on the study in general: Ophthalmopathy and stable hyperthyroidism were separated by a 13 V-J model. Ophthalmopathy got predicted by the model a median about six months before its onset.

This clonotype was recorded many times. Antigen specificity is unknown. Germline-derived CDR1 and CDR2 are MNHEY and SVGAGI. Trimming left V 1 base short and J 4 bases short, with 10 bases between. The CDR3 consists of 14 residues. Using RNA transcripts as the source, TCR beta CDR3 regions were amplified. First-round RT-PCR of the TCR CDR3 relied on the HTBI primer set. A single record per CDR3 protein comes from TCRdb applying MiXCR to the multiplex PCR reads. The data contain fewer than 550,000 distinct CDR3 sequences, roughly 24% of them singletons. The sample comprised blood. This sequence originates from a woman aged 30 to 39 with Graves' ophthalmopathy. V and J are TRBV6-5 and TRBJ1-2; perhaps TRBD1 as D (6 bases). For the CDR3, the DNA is TGTGCCAGCAGTTACTTTGGACAGACCTATGGCTACACCTTC. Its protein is CASSYFGQTYGYTF.